This T cell receptor beta chain appears in the sequencing data of a study of blood T cell dynamics during melanoma immunotherapy. Assay: immunoSEQ multiplex PCR; the TCRdb copy retains only in-frame clones and omits some. The sample yields about 20,000 clones, just under 90% seen once. V shed 0 bases and J 2 bases; nucleotides not matched to a gene: 7. The CDR3 sequence is 16 residues long. Germline V gives CDR1 SGHRS, CDR2 YFSETQ. The sample's time point: pre-treatment baseline. One draw preceded checkpoint blockade; another followed its first cycle at week 3. The source was blood, collected from a patient treated with checkpoint blockade. The rearrangement links TRBV5-1 to TRBJ1-1; 7 nucleotides match TRBD1. The sequence was collected from a human donor with melanoma. The CDR3 reads CASSLGGGQANTEAFF. The CDR3 DNA reads as TGCGCCAGCAGCTTGGGGGGAGGACAGGCAAACACTGAAGCTTTCTTT.